One and the same sample provided the 19 T cell receptor beta chains below, sequenced in a study of cytomegalovirus exposure and HLA in healthy donors. The PCR made use of 60 Vbeta and 13 Jbeta primers. Some clones are missing from TCRdb's copy, which holds only in-frame ones; the method was immunoSEQ multiplex PCR. Of around 190,000 clones listed, more than 65% are singletons. The sequenced sample consisted of PBMCs. These receptors were obtained from a female donor in good health and CMV-seronegative.

Note on this clone: One junction end does not reproduce the germline sequence, and a read error may be involved. The V and J genes are TRBV9 and TRBJ2-1; 7 bases are shared with TRBD2. Germline-derived CDR1 and CDR2 are SGDLS and YYNGEE. CDR3 length: 16 residues. The CDR3 DNA reads TGTGCCAGCAGCGTACGCCGCGGGAGCTCCTTCAATGAGCAGTTCTTC. It yields the protein CASSVRRGSSFNEQFF.

The V gene is TRBV9, the J gene TRBJ1-5; 11 nucleotides line up with TRBD1. The CDR3 consists of 15 residues. Germline V gives CDR1 SGDLS, CDR2 YYNGEE. Trimming at V came to 3 bases and at J to 3 bases, leaving 2 bases not matched to a gene. The CDR3, as DNA: TGTGCCAGCAGCGGGGACAGGGGGTCCAATCAGCCCCAGCATTTT. Protein product: CASSGDRGSNQPQHF.

V gene TRBV30 combines with J gene TRBJ1-3, with a possible D match to TRBD1 (6 bases). The CDR3 contains 13 residues. V dropped 5 bases and J dropped 0 bases, with 8 bases sitting between them. The germline gives CDR1 GTSNPN, CDR2 SVGIG (reference sequence). This CDR3 is CAWGQLSGNTIYF. The DNA for the CDR3 is TGTGCCTGGGGACAGCTCTCTGGAAACACCATATATTTT.

On this clone: Germline and junction disagree at one end, which may indicate a read error. The chain carries TRBV7-9 and TRBJ2-7; D might be TRBD1 (5 bases). This CDR3 region has 12 residues. CDR1 SEHNR and CDR2 FQNEAQ come from the germline V gene (reference sequence). CDR3 amino acids: CSSSLVGQGQYF. The DNA for the CDR3 is TGTTCCAGCAGCTTAGTTGGGCAGGGCCAGTACTTC.

This chain connects TRBV14 to TRBJ1-1; TRBD1 aligns across 10 bases. Trimming cost V 3 bases and J 10 bases; bases outside gene matches: 14. Germline assignment: CDR1 SGHDN and CDR2 FVKESK. There are 16 residues in the CDR3. The CDR3 sequence is CASSHQDRGRMSLAFF. The CDR3 nucleotides read TGTGCCAGCAGCCACCAAGACAGGGGGCGAATGAGTCTAGCTTTCTTT.

The chain links TRBV11-2 to TRBJ2-5; TRBD2 is a possible D gene (6 bases). The V and J ends lost 3 bases and 5 bases respectively, with 16 bases between them. CDR1 SGHAT and CDR2 FQNNGV come from the germline V gene. The CDR3 length is 15 residues. The CDR3 loop reads CASSFSGVRGETQYF. As DNA, the CDR3 is TGTGCCAGCAGCTTCTCGGGGGTGAGGGGTGAGACCCAGTACTTC. Using reference TRBV11-2 and TRBJ2-5 for the parts outside the CDR3, the full variable domain is EAGVAQSPRYKIIEKRQSVAFWCNPISGHATLYWYQQILGQGPKLLIQFQNNGVVDDSQLPKDRFSAERLKGVDSTLKIQPAKLEDSAVYLCASSFSGVRGETQYFGPGTRLLVL.

V and J are TRBV7-2 and TRBJ2-7; 7 bases map to TRBD1. The CDR3 contains 14 residues. V shed 3 bases and J 1 base; nucleotides not matched to a gene: 3. Looked up from germline, CDR1 is SGHTA and CDR2 is FQGNSA. CDR3 in amino acids: CASSFMGQSYEQYF. The CDR3 DNA follows: TGTGCCAGCAGCTTCATGGGACAGTCCTACGAGCAGTACTTC.

The rearrangement uses TRBV10-3 and TRBJ2-5; a weak D match, TRBD2 (5 bases). This CDR3 is built from 13 residues. V was pared by 7 bases and J by 3 bases, with 12 bases between. Germline V lookup: CDR1 ENHRY, CDR2 SYGVKD. The CDR3 is CAINAREEETQYF. The CDR3 region has the DNA TGTGCCATCAACGCGAGGGAAGAAGAGACCCAGTACTTC.

J is TRBJ2-5 and V is TRBV6-6, with D uncertain. Trimming left V 3 bases short and J 5 bases short, with 4 bases between. The CDR3 loop spans 11 amino acids. CDR1 is MNHNY and CDR2 is SVGAGI in the germline V gene (reference sequence). CDR3 residues: CASSYAETQYF. The CDR3, as DNA: TGTGCCAGCAGTTATGCGGAGACCCAGTACTTC.

The chain couples TRBV6-5 to TRBJ2-7; D not resolved. The CDR3 consists of 16 residues. Germline values: CDR1 MNHEY, CDR2 SVGAGI. V lost 3 bases and J lost 3, with 18 bases in between. Written as DNA, the CDR3 is TGTGCCAGCAGTTATTCCCCCTCGAGCCCTCTCTACGAGCAGTACTTC. This encodes CASSYSPSSPLYEQYF.

The V call is TRBV18, the J call TRBJ2-7; possible D gene TRBD1, 6 bases. Germline values: CDR1 KGHSH, CDR2 LQKENI. The CDR3 covers 15 residues. V lost 3 bases, J lost 2 bases, and 14 bases lay in between. In DNA form, the CDR3 reads TGTGCCAGCTCACCCCAACGACAGGCCACCTACGAGCAGTACTTC. This translates into CASSPQRQATYEQYF.

This clone was counted ten times or more. The chain is built from TRBV2 and TRBJ1-1; D uncertain. This CDR3 spans 16 amino acids. Trimming stripped 6 bases from V and 0 bases from J, with 17 bases between. Germline CDR1 SNHLY, CDR2 FYNNEI. CDR3 bases: TGTGCCAGCAGCGTCCCAGCTGGGCAGATGAACACTGAAGCTTTCTTT. The encoded protein is CASSVPAGQMNTEAFF.

DNA of the CDR3: TGTGCCAGCACCACTTTGGCGGGGGGGACCTACGAGCAGTACTTC. Its protein product is CASTTLAGGTYEQYF. This chain joins TRBV28 and TRBJ2-7; 9 bases align to TRBD2. Germline loops: CDR1 MDHEN, CDR2 SYDVKM. The CDR3 consists of 15 residues. V lost 7 bases and J lost 2; bases outside the gene matches: 9.

The table lists this clone with a count of one. The chain carries TRBV28 and TRBJ1-5; D unclear. Germline values: CDR1 MDHEN, CDR2 SYDVKM. Between the trimmed V and J ends, which lost 6 bases and 3 bases, there was a span of 6 bases. The CDR3 consists of 12 residues. The CDR3 here is CASRQDNQPQHF. CDR3 coding DNA: TGTGCCAGCAGACAAGACAATCAGCCCCAGCATTTT.

This chain connects TRBV29-1 to TRBJ1-1; weak D call: TRBD1 (5 bases). The CDR3 is 9 amino acids. CDR1 SQVTM and CDR2 ANQGSEA come from the germline V gene. The V gene lost 3 bases and the J gene lost 10 bases, with 6 bases spanning the gap. As DNA, the CDR3 is TGCAGCGTTGATAGGGGAGCTTTCTTT. Translating gives CSVDRGAFF.

V gene TRBV11-3 combines with J gene TRBJ2-2; tentative D call: TRBD2 (5 bases). The germline V and J ends were trimmed by 1 base and 2 bases, with 8 bases remaining between them. In germline, CDR1 is SGHNT, CDR2 YENEEA. The CDR3 is made up of 15 amino acids. The CDR3 here is CASSLGRLNTGELFF. The CDR3 bases are TGTGCCAGCAGCTTAGGGAGGCTCAACACCGGGGAGCTGTTTTTT.

The rearrangement uses TRBV7-8 and TRBJ1-6; TRBD1 matches 7 bases. The CDR3 is 15 amino acids. With 3 bases clipped from V and 5 bases from J, the junction kept 4 bases outside the gene matches. CDR1 is SGHVS and CDR2 is FQNEAQ in the germline V gene. This CDR3 is CASSFKGTDNSPLHF. The CDR3 DNA reads TGTGCCAGCAGCTTTAAAGGGACAGATAATTCACCCCTCCACTTT.

The chain employs TRBV4-1 and TRBJ1-1, with D perhaps TRBD1 (6 bases). Germline-derived CDR1 and CDR2 are MGHRA and YSYEKL. V dropped 4 bases and J dropped 0 bases, with 12 bases sitting between them. The CDR3 length is 15 residues. CDR3 in DNA: TGCGCCAGCAGCCGACAAGGACAGCTGAACACTGAAGCTTTCTTT. Translation gives CASSRQGQLNTEAFF.

This clone was counted once. The chain employs TRBV11-3 and TRBJ2-1, with 11 bases aligning to TRBD2. The V segment lost 6 bases and the J segment 3 bases; nucleotides outside the gene matches: 7. Germline V lookup: CDR1 SGHNT, CDR2 YENEEA. This CDR3 region has 16 residues. CDR3 DNA sequence: TGTGCCAGCAGTACCGGGACTAGCGGATTCTACAATGAGCAGTTCTTC. It is translated as CASSTGTSGFYNEQFF.